The 20 T cell receptor beta chains in this list originate from one sample, sequenced in a study of cytomegalovirus exposure and HLA in healthy donors. The PCR contained 60 Vbeta and 13 Jbeta primers. Repertoires were generated with immunoSEQ multiplex PCR, while TCRdb's copy carries only in-frame clones and drops some. The data contain about 130,000 clones, roughly 77% of them seen just once; the ten biggest clones take up over 4.5%. The sequencing sample was made of PBMCs. These receptors came from a woman aged 40 to 49 in good health and CMV-seropositive.

The table lists this clone with a few counts. This chain links TRBV5-4 with TRBJ2-7, with TRBD1 matching over 7 bases. With V trimmed by 4 bases and J by 1 base, 8 bases remained unmatched. CDR3 length: 15 amino acids. Germline CDR1 and CDR2: SGHNT and YYREEE (reference sequence). The CDR3: CASSVGGGQSYEQYF. CDR3 coding DNA: TGTGCCAGCAGCGTGGGTGGGGGACAGTCCTACGAGCAGTACTTC.

This chain connects TRBV6-5 to TRBJ2-3; 7 bases fit TRBD2. V shed 8 bases and J 3 bases; nucleotides not matched to a gene: 2. The germline V gene encodes CDR1 MNHEY and CDR2 SVGAGI. The CDR3 loop spans 12 amino acids. The CDR3, as DNA: TGTGCCAGCGTGGGAGGGACAGATACGCAGTATTTT. Its translation: CASVGGTDTQYF.

The rearrangement joins TRBV13 to TRBJ1-1; unclear D gene. The length of the CDR3 is 12 residues. Germline-derived CDR1 and CDR2 are PRHDT and FYEKMQ (reference sequence). Trimming took off 5 bases at V and 7 bases at J, with 11 bases between the two ends. CDR3 sequence: CASSAATGEAFF. The CDR3 region has the DNA TGTGCCAGCAGCGCGGCGACGGGTGAAGCTTTCTTT. Full variable domain (outside the CDR3, taken from reference TRBV13 and TRBJ1-1): AAGVIQSPRHLIKEKRETATLKCYPIPRHDTVYWYQQGPGQDPQFLISFYEKMQSDKGSIPDRFSAQQFSDYHSELNMSSLELGDSALYFCASSAATGEAFFGQGTRLTVV.

The chain links TRBV2 to TRBJ2-5; maybe TRBD1 (6 bases). The J call is in doubt because the DNA end fits TRBJ2-7 better. This CDR3 has 13 amino acids. Germline values: CDR1 SNHLY, CDR2 FYNNEI. The CDR3 protein is CASKQQGINEQYF. The CDR3 region has the DNA TGTGCCAGCAAGCAACAGGGCATCAACGAGCAGTACTTC.

This clone was observed a handful of times. The rearrangement joins TRBV4-1 to TRBJ1-5; D not certain. The CDR3 contains 15 residues. Trimming removed 1 base at V and 4 bases at J, with 11 bases between. CDR1 and CDR2 (germline): MGHRA, YSYEKL. The CDR3 coding sequence is TGCGCCAGCAGCCAAGGGCCAAGCGGGAATCAGCCCCAGCATTTT. Amino acid sequence: CASSQGPSGNQPQHF.

This clone was detected only a few times. CDR3 sequence: CASSKSSDRAPSAFF. As DNA, the CDR3 is TGTGCCAGCAGCAAAAGCAGTGACAGGGCCCCATCGGCTTTCTTT. The V call is TRBV7-6, the J call TRBJ1-1; 7 bases align to TRBD1. V lost 5 bases, J lost 11 bases, and 17 bases stayed unmatched. The CDR3 is 15 amino acids. Germline-derived CDR1 and CDR2 are SGHVS and FNYEAQ.

This clone was detected only once. The chain employs TRBV6-5 and TRBJ1-6; TRBD1 is a possible D gene (5 bases). The CDR3 loop spans 16 amino acids. Germline CDR1 and CDR2: MNHEY and SVGAGI. The ends were cut back, 1 base at V and 5 bases at J, with 12 bases in the middle. The CDR3 reads CASSYFQPGNNSPLHF. The CDR3 DNA sequence: TGTGCCAGCAGTTACTTTCAGCCAGGGAATAATTCACCCCTCCACTTT.

This sequence joins TRBV14 and TRBJ2-2; 8 bases line up with TRBD1. CDR1 is SGHDN and CDR2 is FVKESK in the germline V gene. CDR3 length: 16 residues. V trimming: 3 bases; J trimming: 1 base; junction bases outside the gene matches: 4. The CDR3 DNA reads TGTGCCAGCAGCCAGGTCGGGACAGGGAACACCGGGGAGCTGTTTTTT. It translates to CASSQVGTGNTGELFF.

The rearrangement links TRBV5-6 to TRBJ1-5; perhaps TRBD1 as D (6 bases). Germline V lookup: CDR1 SGHDT, CDR2 YYEEEE. The CDR3 has 15 residues. V lost 5 bases and J lost 3, with 15 bases in between. CDR3 DNA: TGTGCCAGCAGTCCAGGGGCAGGGGACAATCAGCCCCAGCATTTT. It translates to CASSPGAGDNQPQHF. Variable domain in full (rest from reference TRBV5-6 and TRBJ1-5): DAGVTQSPTHLIKTRGQQVTLRCSPKSGHDTVSWYQQALGQGPQFIFQYYEEEERQRGNFPDRFSGHQFPNYSSELNVNALLLGDSALYLCASSPGAGDNQPQHFGDGTRLSIL.

This clone was seen a single time. This rearrangement joins TRBV19 to TRBJ2-2; 12 nucleotides agree with TRBD2. The CDR3 runs 17 residues. J lost 1 base, V lost 6 bases, and 6 bases had no gene match. Germline CDR1 LNHDA, CDR2 SQIVND (reference sequence). The CDR3 nucleotides read TGTGCCAGTAGCAAGACTAGCGGGAGAGTGAACACCGGGGAGCTGTTTTTT. Amino acids: CASSKTSGRVNTGELFF.

This chain uses TRBV7-8 with TRBJ2-7; a weak D match, TRBD2 (6 bases). The V end lost 4 bases, the J end lost 6 bases, and 16 bases lay between the germline ends. Germline CDR1 SGHVS, CDR2 FQNEAQ. The CDR3 covers 14 residues. The CDR3 DNA reads TGTGCCAGCAGCTCCGGGAGCGTCCCCCGCGAGCAGTACTTC. Its protein product is CASSSGSVPREQYF.

This clone was seen more than once but under ten times. The chain is built from TRBV5-4 and TRBJ2-7; 9 bases match TRBD2. The germline gives CDR1 SGHNT, CDR2 YYREEE (reference sequence). This CDR3 is 15 amino acids long. V shed 0 bases and J 5 bases; nucleotides not matched to a gene: 6. CDR3 DNA: TGTGCCAGCAGCTTGGCGGGCGGGAGGGCGAACGAGCAGTACTTC. Its protein is CASSLAGGRANEQYF. Supplemented by reference TRBV5-4 and TRBJ2-7, the full variable domain reads ETGVTQSPTHLIKTRGQQVTLRCSSQSGHNTVSWYQQALGQGPQFIFQYYREEENGRGNFPPRFSGLQFPNYSSELNVNALELDDSALYLCASSLAGGRANEQYFGPGTRLTVT.

The rearrangement links TRBV27 to TRBJ1-5; tentative D call: TRBD1 (5 bases). Germline lookup yields CDR1 MNHEY and CDR2 SMNVEV (reference sequence). The CDR3 is 13 residues long. The V and J ends lost 3 bases and 6 bases respectively, with 9 bases between them. CDR3 sequence: CASSFREGQPQHF. In nucleotides, the CDR3 is TGTGCCAGCAGTTTCAGGGAGGGTCAGCCCCAGCATTTT.

The rearrangement joins TRBV19 to TRBJ1-2, with a weak D call TRBD1 (5 bases). Germline-derived CDR1 and CDR2 are LNHDA and SQIVND (reference sequence). V lost 3 bases to trimming and J lost 3 bases, with 8 bases between them. The CDR3 contains 13 residues. CDR3 bases: TGTGCCAGTAGTATCAGGGAGGACTATGGCTACACCTTC. It encodes CASSIREDYGYTF.

This CDR3 reads CASSYSRRDYEQYF. The CDR3 DNA reads as TGTGCCAGCAGTTACTCGAGGAGGGACTACGAGCAGTACTTC. V usage is TRBV6-5 and J usage is TRBJ2-7, with a possible D match to TRBD2 (6 bases). V was cut by 0 bases and J by 3 bases, with 9 bases left in between. CDR3 length: 14 residues. Germline CDR1 is MNHEY and CDR2 is SVGAGI.

The rearrangement links TRBV27 to TRBJ1-4; tentative D call: TRBD1 (5 bases). Germline V gene sequence: CDR1 MNHEY, CDR2 SMNVEV (reference sequence). CDR3 size: 15 residues. V dropped 5 bases and J dropped 5 bases, with 15 bases sitting between them. This CDR3 is CASSNHRFGNEKLFF. CDR3 DNA: TGTGCCAGCAGTAACCACAGGTTCGGGAATGAAAAACTGTTTTTT.

V is TRBV4-1 and J is TRBJ2-2; 8 bases fit TRBD1. The CDR3 has 18 amino acids. Germline V gives CDR1 MGHRA, CDR2 YSYEKL. V shed 4 bases, J shed 2 bases, and the junction held 12 bases outside the gene matches. The CDR3 DNA reads TGCGCCAGCAGCCCGGACAGGGCGCGGATACAAAACACCGGGGAGCTGTTTTTT. Its protein product is CASSPDRARIQNTGELFF.

The chain employs TRBV18 and TRBJ1-1; tentative D call: TRBD1 (5 bases). The germline V gene has CDR1 KGHSH and CDR2 LQKENI. CDR3 length: 16 residues. V lost 3 bases and J 2 bases, leaving 16 bases between the germline ends. Here the CDR3 reads CASSPGIPGINTEAFF. The CDR3 bases are TGTGCCAGCTCACCGGGAATCCCAGGGATTAACACTGAAGCTTTCTTT. Looking up the rest from reference TRBV18 and TRBJ1-1 gives the full variable domain: NAGVMQNPRHLVRRRGQEARLRCSPMKGHSHVYWYRQLPEEGLKFMVYLQKENIIDESGMPKERFSAEFPKEGPSILRIQQVVRGDSAAYFCASSPGIPGINTEAFFGQGTRLTVV.

The V call is TRBV28, the J call TRBJ1-5; 9 positions match TRBD1. Germline V gives CDR1 MDHEN, CDR2 SYDVKM. CDR3 size: 16 residues. The V segment lost 2 bases and the J segment 1 base; nucleotides outside the gene matches: 3. CDR3 nucleotide sequence: TGTGCCAGCAGTTTACCGGGACAGGGAAGCAATCAGCCCCAGCATTTT. Encoded protein: CASSLPGQGSNQPQHF. Combining the CDR3 with reference TRBV28 and TRBJ1-5 gives the whole variable domain DVKVTQSSRYLVKRTGEKVFLECVQDMDHENMFWYRQDPGLGLRLIYFSYDVKMKEKGDIPEGYSVSREKKERFSLILESASTNQTSMYLCASSLPGQGSNQPQHFGDGTRLSIL.

The chain has TRBV5-6 and TRBJ1-4; TRBD1 matches at 8 bases. The CDR3 loop spans 15 amino acids. With 1 base clipped from V and 12 bases from J, the junction kept 11 bases outside the gene matches. Looked up from germline, CDR1 is SGHDT and CDR2 is YYEEEE. CDR3 sequence reads: CASSLRVAGGRELFF. The DNA for the CDR3 is TGTGCCAGCAGCTTGCGGGTGGCAGGGGGCAGGGAACTGTTTTTT.